What follows are 30 T cell receptor beta chains derived from one specimen sequenced in a study of T cells after yellow fever vaccination. Each CDR3 protein is one row after TCRdb ran MiXCR on the 5' RACE reads. Altogether under 600,000 distinct CDR3 sequences are present, 21% being singletons, with the ten largest covering approximately 16%. The sequencing used PBMCs, collected roughly 20 days after the first yellow fever vaccination. These TCRs come from a man between 18 and 29 years old who received the YFV17D yellow fever vaccine.

This sequence joins TRBV12-3 or TRBV12-4 and TRBJ2-1; possibly TRBD1 for D (6 bases). The V gene lost 6 bases and the J gene lost 7 bases, with 19 bases spanning the gap. There are 15 residues in the CDR3. CDR3 loop: CASRPGHLRRNEQFF. As DNA, the CDR3 is TGTGCCAGCAGACCGGGACACCTTAGGAGGAATGAGCAGTTCTTC.

A single count supports this clonotype. This chain connects TRBV7-6 to TRBJ2-3; D tentatively reads TRBD1 or TRBD2 (5 bases each). V dropped 5 bases and J dropped 1 base, with 16 bases sitting between them. This CDR3 region has 16 residues. Germline V lookup: CDR1 SGHVS, CDR2 FNYEAQ. DNA of the CDR3: TGTGCCAGCAGCGCAGAAGGGACGTGGGGCACAGATACGCAGTATTTT. This encodes CASSAEGTWGTDTQYF.

The chain links TRBV7-2 to TRBJ2-3; TRBD2 is a possible D gene (5 bases). This CDR3 region has 14 residues. From germline, CDR1 is SGHTA and CDR2 FQGNSA. V lost 4 bases and J lost 1, with 9 bases in between. DNA for the CDR3: TGTGCCAGCAGCTCGGGGATGGGCACAGATACGCAGTATTTT. This encodes CASSSGMGTDTQYF.

The V gene is TRBV6-1, the J gene TRBJ2-1, with TRBD1 identical over 10 bases. With 6 bases clipped from V and 4 bases from J, the junction kept 6 bases outside the gene matches. The CDR3 extends over 15 amino acids. Germline values: CDR1 MNHNS, CDR2 SASEGT. The CDR3 DNA reads as TGTGCCAGCAGACAGGACAGGGGGTCATACAATGAGCAGTTCTTC. Protein: CASRQDRGSYNEQFF.

This clonotype showed up just a few times. J is TRBJ1-2 and V is TRBV6-5; possible D gene TRBD1, 5 bases. The V and J ends lost 2 bases and 4 bases respectively, with 14 bases between them. Germline V lookup: CDR1 MNHEY, CDR2 SVGAGI. The length of the CDR3 is 15 residues. The CDR3 DNA follows: TGTGCCAGCAGTTACCTCAGGGCCCCTTCCTATGGCTACACCTTC. Protein sequence: CASSYLRAPSYGYTF.

The chain recombines TRBV30 with TRBJ2-2; TRBD1 might be the D (6 bases). The CDR3 is 17 residues long. CDR1 is GTSNPN, CDR2 SVGIG, per germline (reference sequence). V lost 2 bases and J 2 bases, leaving 18 bases between the germline ends. CDR3 coding DNA: TGTGCCTGGAGTATCCCCGGGACACCCATAAACACCGGGGAGCTGTTTTTT. Translation gives CAWSIPGTPINTGELFF.

This clonotype was recorded at least ten times. The V gene is TRBV5-1, the J gene TRBJ1-1, with D uncertain. The V end lost 0 bases, the J end lost 1 base, and 7 bases lay between the germline ends. Germline assignment: CDR1 SGHRS and CDR2 YFSETQ. This CDR3 spans 14 amino acids. The CDR3 DNA is TGCGCCAGCAGCTTGGACTCTACGAACACTGAAGCTTTCTTT. Translating gives CASSLDSTNTEAFF.

In its sample, this clonotype was seen once. In nucleotides, the CDR3 is TGTGCCAGCAGCGACGGACTGCAAGAGACCCAGTACTTC. Amino acid sequence: CASSDGLQETQYF. The V and J genes are TRBV9 and TRBJ2-5, with D possibly being TRBD2 (5 bases). Trimming cost V 3 bases and J 2 bases, with 8 bases left between them. CDR1 SGDLS and CDR2 YYNGEE come from the germline V gene. This CDR3 contains 13 residues.

The chain joins TRBV20-1 to TRBJ2-3; 10 bases align to TRBD2. Trimming cost V 0 bases and J 1 base; bases outside gene matches: 4. Germline CDR1 is DFQATT and CDR2 is SNEGSKA (reference sequence). This CDR3 has 16 residues. The CDR3 bases are TGCAGTGCTAGAGACCCAAGCGGGGGGGGCACAGATACGCAGTATTTT. It yields the protein CSARDPSGGGTDTQYF.

J is TRBJ2-5 and V is TRBV20-1; D call uncertain. The CDR3 has 13 residues. Trimming left V 0 bases short and J 1 base short, with 6 bases between. CDR1 is DFQATT, CDR2 SNEGSKA, per germline (reference sequence). The CDR3 coding sequence is TGCAGTGCTAGAGAGGTACGCCAAGAGACCCAGTACTTC. Translating it yields CSAREVRQETQYF.

This clonotype was counted only a few times. The chain combines TRBV3-1 with TRBJ2-7; the match to TRBD1 covers 7 bases. Germline V gene data show CDR1 as LGHDT and CDR2 as YNNKEL (reference sequence). V trimming: 0 bases; J trimming: 1 base; junction bases outside the gene matches: 6. The CDR3 has 16 residues. CDR3: CASSQDVDRHSYEQYF. As DNA, the CDR3 is TGTGCCAGCAGCCAAGATGTGGACAGGCATTCCTACGAGCAGTACTTC.

This clonotype showed up just a few times. V is TRBV5-1 and J is TRBJ2-7; D uncertain. The V gene lost 3 bases and the J gene lost 3 bases, with 10 bases spanning the gap. The germline V gene encodes CDR1 SGHRS and CDR2 YFSETQ. The CDR3 consists of 13 residues. This chain's CDR3 is CASSSTVGYEQYF. CDR3 DNA sequence: TGCGCCAGCAGCTCAACAGTGGGCTACGAGCAGTACTTC.

The chain uses TRBV28 and TRBJ1-2; D remains ambiguous. Germline CDR1 and CDR2: MDHEN and SYDVKM. This CDR3 has 12 residues. The V end lost 7 bases, the J end lost 0 bases, and 6 bases lay between the germline ends. CDR3 nucleotide sequence: TGTGCCAGCAATACAGCTAACTATGGCTACACCTTC. Amino acid sequence: CASNTANYGYTF.

This clonotype was recorded a few times. The chain links TRBV12-3 or TRBV12-4 to TRBJ1-6; D call uncertain. The CDR3 has 17 amino acids. Trimming left V 3 bases short and J 1 base short, with 13 bases between. DNA for the CDR3: TGTGCCAGCAGTTTCATAAGGACCAGGTCCTATAATTCACCCCTCCACTTT. It translates to CASSFIRTRSYNSPLHF.

The rearrangement links TRBV9 to TRBJ2-5; no clear D. Trimming took 0 bases from V and 2 from J, leaving 11 bases between them. Germline loops: CDR1 SGDLS, CDR2 YYNGEE. The CDR3 loop spans 15 amino acids. CDR3 bases: TGTGCCAGCAGCGTAGAAGGTTGGAGTCAAGAGACCCAGTACTTC. Residues: CASSVEGWSQETQYF. Full variable domain (remainder filled in from reference TRBV9 and TRBJ2-5): DSGVTQTPKHLITATGQRVTLRCSPRSGDLSVYWYQQSLDQGLQFLIQYYNGEERAKGNILERFSAQQFPDLHSELNLSSLELGDSALYFCASSVEGWSQETQYFGPGTRLLVL.

Many counts were recorded for this clonotype. The chain carries TRBV20-1 and TRBJ2-1, with TRBD1 as a possible D gene (5 bases). The CDR3 is 11 amino acids. Looked up from germline, CDR1 is DFQATT and CDR2 is SNEGSKA (reference sequence). The ends were cut back, 3 bases at V and 9 bases at J, with 9 bases in the middle. CDR3 sequence: CSASRGSEQFF. CDR3 DNA: TGCAGTGCTAGTAGGGGTAGTGAGCAGTTCTTC.

The chain is built from TRBV7-9 and TRBJ2-7; no clear D. The CDR3 length is 12 residues. V lost 1 base and J lost 7, with 8 bases in between. CDR1 is SEHNR and CDR2 is FQNEAQ in the germline V gene (reference sequence). The CDR3 nucleotides are TGTGCCAGCAGCTTAGAAGGTTGGGAGCAGTACGTC. Protein product: CASSLEGWEQYV.

The V call is TRBV6-2 or TRBV6-3, the J call TRBJ2-3; D remains ambiguous. The germline V gene has CDR1 MNHEY and CDR2 SVGEGT. Deletions cut 1 base from V and 0 bases from J, with 5 bases between. The CDR3 runs 14 residues. Written as DNA, the CDR3 is TGTGCCAGCAGTTACTTGAAGAGCACAGATACGCAGTATTTT. This encodes CASSYLKSTDTQYF.

In this sample, this clonotype turned up many times. This chain connects TRBV4-2 to TRBJ2-3; a possible D gene is TRBD2 (5 bases). V lost 3 bases and J 4 bases, leaving 17 bases between the germline ends. CDR3 length: 16 residues. The germline V gene has CDR1 LGHNA and CDR2 YNFKEQ. CDR3 residues: CASSQNTRPLADTQYF. For the CDR3, the DNA is TGTGCCAGCAGCCAGAATACTAGGCCATTGGCAGATACGCAGTATTTT.

This clonotype has a handful of counts. V gene TRBV9 combines with J gene TRBJ2-4, with D hard to call. The CDR3 is 12 residues long. Germline V gene data show CDR1 as SGDLS and CDR2 as YYNGEE. V was shortened by 3 bases and J by 4 bases, with 5 bases between the two germline ends. The CDR3 bases are TGTGCCAGCAGCGGGGCTAAAAACATTCAGTACTTC. This encodes CASSGAKNIQYF.

This chain uses TRBV4-3 with TRBJ1-2; D remains unclear. The germline V gene has CDR1 LGHNA and CDR2 YSLEER. With 0 bases removed from V and 8 bases from J, the gap between germline ends came to 13 bases. The CDR3 sequence is 14 residues long. The CDR3 here is CASSQDRGPKGYTF. CDR3 coding DNA: TGCGCCAGCAGCCAAGACCGAGGGCCTAAAGGCTACACCTTC.

The chain combines TRBV5-1 with TRBJ2-3; 10 bases match TRBD2. Germline V gene data show CDR1 as SGHRS and CDR2 as YFSETQ. Losses at the gene ends were 0 bases for V and 2 bases for J; bases not matched to a gene: 6. This CDR3 spans 17 amino acids. This chain's CDR3 is CASSLGSGGHYTDTQYF. The CDR3 nucleotides read TGCGCCAGCAGCTTGGGTAGCGGGGGGCATTACACAGATACGCAGTATTTT.

V gene TRBV6-2 or TRBV6-3 combines with J gene TRBJ1-1; D is possibly TRBD1 (6 bases). V gave up 8 bases and J gave up 7 bases, with 23 bases separating them. Germline CDR1 reads MNHEY; CDR2 reads SVGEGT. The CDR3 extends over 15 amino acids. The CDR3 region is CASQPPSGGRSEAFF. The DNA for the CDR3 is TGTGCCAGCCAACCCCCATCGGGGGGGCGTAGTGAAGCTTTCTTT.

This clonotype has ten or more counts. The J gene is TRBJ2-3, the V gene TRBV18; the D is unclear. V gave up 3 bases and J gave up 0 bases, with 4 bases separating them. This CDR3 has 13 amino acids. Germline CDR1 KGHSH, CDR2 LQKENI. CDR3 sequence: CASSPVSTDTQYF. The DNA of the CDR3 is TGTGCCAGCTCACCCGTAAGCACAGATACGCAGTATTTT. Together with reference TRBV18 and TRBJ2-3, the CDR3 gives the full variable domain: NAGVMQNPRHLVRRRGQEARLRCSPMKGHSHVYWYRQLPEEGLKFMVYLQKENIIDESGMPKERFSAEFPKEGPSILRIQQVVRGDSAAYFCASSPVSTDTQYFGPGTRLTVL.

The gene calls are TRBV7-2 and TRBJ2-3, with TRBD2 as a possible D gene (5 bases). V was shortened by 3 bases and J by 0 bases, with 10 bases between the two germline ends. The CDR3 loop spans 15 amino acids. CDR1 is SGHTA and CDR2 is FQGNSA in the germline V gene. CDR3 nucleotides: TGTGCCAGCAGCTTCGATGGGGAGAGCACAGATACGCAGTATTTT. It encodes CASSFDGESTDTQYF.

Details on this clonotype: Relative to the germline gene, one junction end is altered; a read error may explain this. The chain carries TRBV28 and TRBJ1-6, with a tentative D call TRBD1 (6 bases). CDR3 size: 15 residues. Germline V gives CDR1 MDHEN, CDR2 SYDVKM. Here the CDR3 reads CASRPLRGRRSPLYF. CDR3 DNA: TGTGCCAGCAGGCCCCTAAGGGGGAGGAGGTCACCCCTCTACTTT.

The V call is TRBV7-9, the J call TRBJ2-7, with 11 bases matching TRBD2. Per the germline V gene, CDR1 is SEHNR and CDR2 is FQNEAQ (reference sequence). The J segment lost 1 base and the V segment lost 5 bases, leaving 7 bases of the junction unmatched. The CDR3 is 16 residues long. In nucleotides, the CDR3 is TGTGCCAGCAGCCACCCTAGCGGGGGGCCATCCTACGAGCAGTACTTC. It is translated as CASSHPSGGPSYEQYF.

The V and J genes are TRBV6-1 and TRBJ1-2, with D unresolved. Between the trimmed V and J ends, which lost 0 bases and 4 bases, there was a span of 6 bases. Germline values: CDR1 MNHNS, CDR2 SASEGT. The CDR3 spans 13 residues. CDR3 in DNA: TGTGCCAGCAGTGAAGCGCGTCTCTATGGCTACACCTTC. Its translation: CASSEARLYGYTF.

This clonotype has only a few counts. The J gene is TRBJ1-1, the V gene TRBV19, with D hard to call. CDR1 is LNHDA and CDR2 is SQIVND in the germline V gene (reference sequence). The V end lost 7 bases, the J end lost 1 base, and 13 bases lay between the germline ends. This CDR3 contains 14 residues. Written as DNA, the CDR3 is TGTGCCAGTACCCGGACTGGATCGAACACTGAAGCTTTCTTT. This translates into CASTRTGSNTEAFF.

The chain recombines TRBV6-2 or TRBV6-3 with TRBJ2-5; the D call may be TRBD1 or TRBD2 (5 bases each). Trimming removed 7 bases at V and 3 bases at J, with 18 bases between. The CDR3 covers 15 residues. The germline CDR1 and CDR2 sequences are MNHEY and SVGEGT. The CDR3 DNA reads TGTGCCAGCATGCGGCTCAGGGACGGAGAAGAGACCCAGTACTTC. Protein sequence: CASMRLRDGEETQYF.